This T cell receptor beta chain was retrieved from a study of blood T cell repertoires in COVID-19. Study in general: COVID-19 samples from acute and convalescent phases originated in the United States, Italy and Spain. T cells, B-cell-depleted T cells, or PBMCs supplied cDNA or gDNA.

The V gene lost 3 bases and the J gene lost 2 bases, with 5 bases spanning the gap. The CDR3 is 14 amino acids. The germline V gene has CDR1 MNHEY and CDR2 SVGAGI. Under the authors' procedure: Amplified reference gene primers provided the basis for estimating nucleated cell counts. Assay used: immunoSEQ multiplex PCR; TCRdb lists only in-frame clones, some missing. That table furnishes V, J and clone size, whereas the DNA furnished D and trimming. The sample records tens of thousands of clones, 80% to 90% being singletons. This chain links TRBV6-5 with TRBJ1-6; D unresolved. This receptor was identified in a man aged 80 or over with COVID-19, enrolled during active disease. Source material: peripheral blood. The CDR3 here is CASSYSAYNSPLHF. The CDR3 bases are TGTGCCAGCAGTTATTCGGCCTATAATTCACCCCTCCACTTT.